These 10 T cell receptor beta chains were sequenced from one sample in a study of cytomegalovirus exposure and HLA in healthy donors. In the PCR, 60 Vbeta and 13 Jbeta primers were used. Sequenced by immunoSEQ multiplex PCR; TCRdb stores in-frame clones only, minus some. Altogether fewer than 120,000 clones are present, around four fifths being singletons, with the ten largest covering around 2.9%. The source material was PBMCs. The receptors were gathered from an older woman in good health and CMV-seropositive.

The genes are TRBV7-3 and TRBJ2-5, with 7 positions matching TRBD2. V dropped 2 bases and J dropped 5; count of bases not matched to a gene: 11. Germline loops: CDR1 SGHTA, CDR2 FQGTGA. This CDR3 spans 16 amino acids. In DNA form, the CDR3 reads TGTGCCAGCAGCTTAGGGGGAGGGCGGGCAGCTGAGACCCAGTACTTC. Amino acids: CASSLGGGRAAETQYF.

This sequence joins TRBV19 and TRBJ1-5, with TRBD1 matching 7 bases. V was clipped by 7 bases and J by 6 bases; unmatched bases: 15. Germline-derived CDR1 and CDR2 are LNHDA and SQIVND (reference sequence). CDR3 size: 16 residues. The CDR3 region has the DNA TGTGCCAGTACCGACAGGGTTATTTTGATGGGTCAGCCCCAGCATTTT. Amino acid sequence: CASTDRVILMGQPQHF.

CDR3 nucleotide sequence: TGTGCCAGCAGCCACTCCGGGACAGGGCATGATGGCTACACCTTC. Translated, it gives CASSHSGTGHDGYTF. This rearrangement joins TRBV6-5 to TRBJ1-2; 9 bases match TRBD1. Trimming at V came to 6 bases and at J to 6 bases, leaving 11 bases not matched to a gene. The CDR3 sequence is 15 residues long. The germline V gene has CDR1 MNHEY and CDR2 SVGAGI.

The chain employs TRBV29-1 and TRBJ1-2, with D perhaps matching TRBD1 (6 bases). The V end was cut by 6 bases, the J end by 8 bases, with 16 bases between. The germline V gene has CDR1 SQVTM and CDR2 ANQGSEA. The CDR3 totals 12 residues. The CDR3 coding sequence is TGCAGCGTGTCCGGGACATTAGGCGGCTACACCTTC. Translated, it gives CSVSGTLGGYTF.

The CDR3 region is CSVREYQETQYF. CDR3 nucleotide sequence: TGCAGCGTTAGGGAGTACCAAGAGACCCAGTACTTC. This chain uses TRBV29-1 with TRBJ2-5, with D tentatively TRBD2 (5 bases). V shed 5 bases and J shed 0 bases, with 7 bases lying between them. The CDR3 consists of 12 residues. In germline, CDR1 is SQVTM, CDR2 ANQGSEA.

V and J are TRBV4-2 and TRBJ2-5; tentatively, D is TRBD1 (7 bases). The CDR3 is made up of 14 amino acids. V was pared by 1 base and J by 5 bases, with 11 bases between. Germline lookup yields CDR1 LGHNA and CDR2 YNFKEQ. The CDR3 DNA reads TGTGCCAGCAGCCAAGGTCCAGGGGGGGAGACCCAGTACTTC. Its protein is CASSQGPGGETQYF.

J is TRBJ2-1 and V is TRBV6-5, with 7 bases lining up with TRBD1. The CDR3 totals 13 residues. The ends lost 5 bases at V and 8 bases at J; junction bases unmatched: 6. CDR1 and CDR2 (germline): MNHEY, SVGAGI. CDR3 DNA: TGTGCCAGCAGTGCGACAACAGGGGATGAGCAGTTCTTC. Its translation is CASSATTGDEQFF.

This sequence joins TRBV10-3 and TRBJ1-6, with D possibly being TRBD1 (5 bases). Germline CDR1 is ENHRY and CDR2 is SYGVKD. Trimming removed 3 bases at V and 7 bases at J, with 13 bases between. The CDR3 length is 15 residues. The CDR3 reads CAISEGIGVNSPLHF. The DNA of the CDR3 is TGTGCCATCAGTGAAGGGATAGGGGTCAATTCACCCCTCCACTTT.

The CDR3 DNA sequence: TGTGCCAGTAGTCGGGGGAGAGGCTACGAGCAGTACTTC. Its translation is CASSRGRGYEQYF. The chain joins TRBV19 to TRBJ2-7; tentative D call: TRBD2 (6 bases). The CDR3 spans 13 residues. Germline assignment: CDR1 LNHDA and CDR2 SQIVND (reference sequence). The V gene lost 5 bases and the J gene lost 3 bases, with 11 bases spanning the gap.

This rearrangement joins TRBV11-2 to TRBJ2-7; possible D gene TRBD1, 6 bases. V was trimmed by 0 bases and J by 5 bases, leaving 14 bases between them. This CDR3 is 15 amino acids long. Germline loops: CDR1 SGHAT, CDR2 FQNNGV. The CDR3: CASSLDARGFDEQYF. Written as DNA, the CDR3 is TGTGCCAGCAGCTTAGACGCGAGGGGGTTCGACGAGCAGTACTTC.